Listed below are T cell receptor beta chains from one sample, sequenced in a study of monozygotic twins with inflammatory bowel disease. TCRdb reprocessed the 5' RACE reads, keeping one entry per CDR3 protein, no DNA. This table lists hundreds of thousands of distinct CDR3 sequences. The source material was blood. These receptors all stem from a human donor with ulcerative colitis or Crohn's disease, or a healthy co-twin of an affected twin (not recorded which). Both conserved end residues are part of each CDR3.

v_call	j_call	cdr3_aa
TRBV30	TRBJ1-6	CAWSVPSVGGSSYNSPLHF
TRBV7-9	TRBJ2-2	CASTPTGEPFF
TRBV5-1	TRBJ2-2	CASSASANTGELFF
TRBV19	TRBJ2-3	CASSTRGGSTDTQYF
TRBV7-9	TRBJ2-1	CASTPPLTGFSYNEQFF
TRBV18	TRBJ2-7	CASSPPSRAGEQYF
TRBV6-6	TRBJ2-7	CASRKDGNYEQYF
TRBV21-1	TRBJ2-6	CASSGRAEKPGANVLTF
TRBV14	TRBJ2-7	CASSRWDSSYEQYF
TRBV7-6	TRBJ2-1	CASSLRGYDNEQFF
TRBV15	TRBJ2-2	CATTRTVGGNTGELFF
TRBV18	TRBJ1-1	CASTTSRGSNTEAFF
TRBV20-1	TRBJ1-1	CSARSDRRQIGEAFF
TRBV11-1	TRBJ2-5	CASSLGLAGGLGQETQYF
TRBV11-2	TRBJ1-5	CASSLDGNGFQPQHF
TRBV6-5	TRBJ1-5	CASSYGGINQPQHF
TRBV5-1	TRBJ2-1	CASSLGGYFQSKRGDNEQFF
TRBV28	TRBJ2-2	CASSQTSTGELFF
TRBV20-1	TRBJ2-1	CSAPGLAGPEQFF
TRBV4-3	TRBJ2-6	CASSQEVASTGANVLTF
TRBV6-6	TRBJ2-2	CASNGRGEAGELFF
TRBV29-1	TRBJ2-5	CSVEWRGYQETQYF
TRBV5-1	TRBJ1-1	CASSPSLEGTEAFF
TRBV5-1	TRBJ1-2	CASSREGNGYTF
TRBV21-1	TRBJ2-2	CASSKRAGVENTGELFF
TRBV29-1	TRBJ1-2	CSVADRATDGYTF
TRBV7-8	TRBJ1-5	CASSLYTGANQPQHF
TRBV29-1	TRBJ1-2	CSVDDRGTSGLHGYTF
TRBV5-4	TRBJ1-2	CASSLDQGYGYTF
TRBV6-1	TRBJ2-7	CVSSEWEREDF
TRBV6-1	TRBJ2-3	CATTPSTDTQYF
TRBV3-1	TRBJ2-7	CASSQDLRLASYEQYF
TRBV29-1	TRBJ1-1	CSGRDGNTEAFF
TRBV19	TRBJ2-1	CASSIGIAGINEQFF
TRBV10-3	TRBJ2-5	CAISTTTNPQETQYF
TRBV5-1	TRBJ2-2	CASSLTAHGTGYTGELFF
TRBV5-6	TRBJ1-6	CASSAGRRNSPLHF
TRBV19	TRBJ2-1	CASSIRSGSYNEQFF
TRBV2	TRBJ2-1	CASSGPGQYNEQFF
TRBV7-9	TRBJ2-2	CASSSGPKVGELFF
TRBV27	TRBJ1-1	CASSLSELTEAFF
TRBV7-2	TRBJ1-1	CASSYGGQGYEAFF
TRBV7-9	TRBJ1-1	CASSDIGIFEAFF
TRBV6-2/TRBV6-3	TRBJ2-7	CASSPLRAGSYEQYF
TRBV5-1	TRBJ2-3	CASSWGLESDTQYF
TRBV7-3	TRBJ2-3	CASSYLGDTQYF
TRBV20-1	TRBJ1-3	CSAGVSGNTIYF
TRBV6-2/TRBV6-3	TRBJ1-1	CASRDPPGTEAFF
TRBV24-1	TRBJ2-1	CATSSFPGEQFF
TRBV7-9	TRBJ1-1	CASRSPGQGANTEAFF
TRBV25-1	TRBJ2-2	CASLPGRSTGELFF
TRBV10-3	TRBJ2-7	CAISESGTGVSYEQYF
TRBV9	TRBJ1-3	CASSVRGGSGNTIYF
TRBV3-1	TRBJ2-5	CACSQDEETQYF
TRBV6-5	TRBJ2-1	CASKLARPYNEQFF